This T cell receptor (beta chain) was found in a study of T cells in women clearing cervical HPV infection. Libraries were prepared by immunoSEQ multiplex PCR; TCRdb keeps only in-frame clonotypes and omits some of them. Recorded for this sample: approximately 49,000 clones. CDR3 length: 16 residues. Germline V gives CDR1 KGHSH, CDR2 LQKENI. Between the trimmed V and J ends, which lost 0 bases and 0 bases, there was a span of 9 bases. Concerning this clone: The observed sequence ends 3 residues before the CDR3 terminus, with the missing tail filled in from the germline J gene.

Sequenced: blood buffy coat. V is TRBV18 and J is TRBJ1-5, with D possibly being TRBD1 (5 bases). The receptor's source is a woman between 18 and 70 years old with a cervical HPV16 infection that either progressed to CIN3+ or cleared (not recorded which). The part of the CDR3 DNA that was read is TGTGCCAGCTCACCACCACAAACAGGTAGCAATCAGCCC. It codes for CASSPPQTGSNQP. The whole CDR3 is CASSPPQTGSNQPQHF.